This TCR beta chain stems from a study of cytomegalovirus exposure and HLA in healthy donors. For the study at large: The study's early data release held some 85 million unique TCRs from HLA-typed donors.

Healthy bone marrow donors made up the donor group. This PCR relied on a set of 60 Vbeta primers and 13 Jbeta primers. The method was immunoSEQ multiplex PCR; TCRdb's version includes in-frame clones alone and lacks a portion of them. The sample gives around 120,000 clones, about 80% of which show up once; about 3% is in the top ten. The sequence was collected from a woman in her thirties or forties in good health and CMV-seropositive. Input material: PBMCs.

The CDR3 region is CASSFRGAGNEQFF. CDR3 DNA: TGTGCCAGCAGTTTCCGGGGTGCGGGCAATGAGCAGTTCTTC. The chain combines TRBV27 with TRBJ2-1; tentatively, D is TRBD2 (5 bases). The germline gives CDR1 MNHEY, CDR2 SMNVEV (reference sequence). V gave up 3 bases and J gave up 6 bases, with 12 bases separating them. CDR3 length equals 14 residues.